The text below deals with one T cell receptor (beta chain). Its antigen is unknown. This entry is derived from a study of Ad26.COV2.S vaccination and SARS-CoV-2 variants. The study's findings and limits: Overall T cell responses may have been underestimated by the analyses of TCR breadth and depth. Substantial breadth was reportedly displayed by spike-specific CD8+ and CD4+ T cell responses after vaccination. Researchers reported similar non-spike TCR breadth in vaccine and placebo recipients. Relative to placebo recipients, vaccine recipients exhibited elevated spike-specific TCR breadth.

Produced via immunoSEQ multiplex PCR; TCRdb's table is partial and in-frame only. The sample carries about 180,000 clones, around 85% recorded once. With 2 bases clipped from V and 0 bases from J, the junction kept 3 bases outside the gene matches. The CDR3 runs to 15 residues. Germline values: CDR1 SGDLS, CDR2 YYNGEE. This rearrangement joins TRBV9 to TRBJ2-7; 9 nucleotides agree with TRBD1. The sequencing here drew on peripheral blood, taken after recovery from COVID-19. The TCR was taken from a human donor who had recovered from COVID-19. The CDR3 DNA follows: TGTGCCAGCAGCGTCATGGGACAGGGCTCCTACGAGCAGTACTTC. Its protein is CASSVMGQGSYEQYF.